Shown below are 7 T cell receptor beta chains from a single sample sequenced in a study of CXCR3-negative and CXCR3-positive naive CD8 T cells. UMI labels and 5' RACE were used to prepare the TRB cDNA libraries. TCRdb reprocessed the 5' RACE reads; each CDR3 protein has one entry and no DNA is given. This sample's clone table lists 80,000 to 95,000 distinct CDR3 sequences. The specimen sequenced was naive CXCR3- CD8+ T cells from blood. Indicated subset: CD45RO-CCR7+CD27+CD95- naive CD8+ T cells lacking CXCR3 (TNR3-). Every receptor here comes from a human donor in good health. Some clones in this sample may be carry-over from other donors' samples.

This chain uses TRBV25-1 with TRBJ1-6. This CDR3 is built from 16 residues. The germline gives CDR1 MGHDK, CDR2 SYGVNS. CDR3 sequence reads: CASSEGGAAYNSPLHF.

The rearrangement joins TRBV7-3 to TRBJ1-6. CDR3 length equals 19 residues. Looked up from germline, CDR1 is SGHTA and CDR2 is FQGTGA. CDR3 residues: CASSFCSENRSSYNSPLHF.

The chain employs TRBV5-1 and TRBJ2-7; TCRdb returns TRBD2, unconfirmable since there is no DNA. This CDR3 has 18 amino acids. CDR1 and CDR2 (germline): SGHRS, YFSETQ. The CDR3 loop reads CASSLVQVVGSGPHEQYF.

The chain couples TRBV20-1 to TRBJ2-3; TCRdb names TRBD2, which stays unverified in the absence of DNA. The CDR3 is 15 amino acids. Germline V CDR1 and CDR2: DFQATT, SNEGSKA (reference sequence). CDR3: CSASSTSGSSDTQYF.

V and J are TRBV5-1 and TRBJ2-1; TCRdb's assignment of TRBD2 cannot be checked, as there is no DNA. CDR1 SGHRS and CDR2 YFSETQ come from the germline V gene. This CDR3 has 15 amino acids. Here the CDR3 reads CASSLAVLAQNEQFF.

The chain combines TRBV5-6 with TRBJ1-1; TCRdb names TRBD1, which stays unverified in the absence of DNA. Germline CDR1 reads SGHDT; CDR2 reads YYEEEE. The CDR3 is 15 amino acids. Here the CDR3 reads CASSPPGTENTEAFF. Using reference TRBV5-6 and TRBJ1-1 for the parts outside the CDR3, the full variable domain is DAGVTQSPTHLIKTRGQQVTLRCSPKSGHDTVSWYQQALGQGPQFIFQYYEEEERQRGNFPDRFSGHQFPNYSSELNVNALLLGDSALYLCASSPPGTENTEAFFGQGTRLTVV.

V gene TRBV29-1 combines with J gene TRBJ2-1. This CDR3 has 16 residues. Germline-derived CDR1 and CDR2 are SQVTM and ANQGSEA. The CDR3 reads CSVEDPISQYYNEQFF.